In this sample, the clone carrying this T cell receptor (beta chain) turned up many times. Its antigen is still unknown. This sample is part of a study of T-cell memory formation after mild COVID-19. Points from the study as a whole: A second wave of clones peaked on day 37, and their SARS-CoV-2 specificity went unconfirmed. Some responding clones appeared in pre-infection memory, suggesting cross-reactive memory joined.

TCRdb recomputed calls from the 5' RACE reads with MiXCR, one row per CDR3 protein. The sample yields 580,000 or so distinct CDR3 sequences, approximately 15% seen once. V shed 10 bases and J 3 bases; nucleotides not matched to a gene: 7. The germline CDR1 and CDR2 sequences are LNHDA and SQIVND (reference sequence). The CDR3 covers 13 residues. Sequencing was done on a sample of PBMCs or a T cell subset sorted from them (not recorded which). The chain recombines TRBV19 with TRBJ2-7; TRBD1 matches 9 bases. This clonotype originated in an adult woman who had mild COVID-19 (a few samples of this study predate the infection). Cell type and time point are not known. CDR3 protein: CATRPGQGYEQYF. CDR3 DNA: TGTGCCACGCGACCGGGACAGGGCTACGAGCAGTACTTC.